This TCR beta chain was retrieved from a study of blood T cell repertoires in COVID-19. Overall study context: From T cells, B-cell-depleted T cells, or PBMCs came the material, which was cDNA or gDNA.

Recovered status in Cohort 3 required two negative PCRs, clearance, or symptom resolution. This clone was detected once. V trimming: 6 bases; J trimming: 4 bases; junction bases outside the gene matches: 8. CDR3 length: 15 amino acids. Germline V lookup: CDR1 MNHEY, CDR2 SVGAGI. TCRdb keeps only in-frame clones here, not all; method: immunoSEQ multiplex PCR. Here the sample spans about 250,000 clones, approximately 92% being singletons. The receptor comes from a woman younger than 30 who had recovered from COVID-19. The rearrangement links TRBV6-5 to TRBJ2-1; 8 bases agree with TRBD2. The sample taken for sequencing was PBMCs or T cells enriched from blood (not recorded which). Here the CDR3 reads CASSDAGGPYNEQFF. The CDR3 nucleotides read TGTGCCAGCAGCGATGCGGGGGGTCCTTACAATGAGCAGTTCTTC.